The 24 T cell receptor beta chains presented below share a single source sample, sequenced in a study of T cell responses to AZD1222 COVID-19 vaccine. Method: immunoSEQ multiplex PCR; TCRdb's copy keeps in-frame clones and lacks some. The table lists 110,000 or so clones, 85% to 90% of them singletons, with 6.5% to 7.5% in the top ten. Sequencing used peripheral blood, obtained 28 days after the second AZD1222 dose. The receptors originated from an adult who received the AZD1222 COVID-19 vaccine.

The rearrangement joins TRBV11-2 to TRBJ2-1, with D unclear. The CDR3 runs to 16 residues. Germline loops: CDR1 SGHAT, CDR2 FQNNGV. Trimming took off 4 bases at V and 4 bases at J, with 17 bases between the two ends. In nucleotides, the CDR3 is TGTGCCAGCAGCTCTTCTATAGGTTTGGGGTACAATGAGCAGTTCTTC. Translated, it gives CASSSSIGLGYNEQFF.

This clone was observed a handful of times. The J gene is TRBJ1-4, the V gene TRBV2, with 9 bases identical to TRBD1. Germline V gives CDR1 SNHLY, CDR2 FYNNEI. The CDR3 is made up of 14 amino acids. V lost 8 bases, J lost 6 bases, and 7 bases stayed unmatched. The CDR3 here is CASQPGTGYEKLFF. Written as DNA, the CDR3 is TGTGCCAGCCAGCCTGGGACAGGGTATGAAAAACTGTTTTTT.

V and J are TRBV7-9 and TRBJ2-1; 9 nucleotides align to TRBD2. The germline CDR1 and CDR2 sequences are SEHNR and FQNEAQ (reference sequence). There are 17 residues in the CDR3. V dropped 1 base and J dropped 2; count of bases not matched to a gene: 6. The CDR3 is CASSLVGAGGTYNEQFF. CDR3 nucleotides: TGTGCCAGCAGCTTAGTGGGGGCGGGAGGGACCTACAATGAGCAGTTCTTC.

The chain joins TRBV10-3 to TRBJ1-1; 8 nucleotides line up with TRBD1. This CDR3 spans 14 amino acids. Unmatched junction bases numbered 9, after V lost 6 bases and J lost 6 bases. Germline values: CDR1 ENHRY, CDR2 SYGVKD. CDR3: CAIRDRARGAEAFF. The CDR3 bases are TGTGCCATCAGGGACAGGGCCCGGGGCGCTGAAGCTTTCTTT.

This chain uses TRBV11-3 with TRBJ1-6; D is ambiguous. CDR1 and CDR2 from the germline V gene are SGHNT and YENEEA. V gave up 0 bases and J gave up 0 bases, with 12 bases separating them. This CDR3 is built from 18 residues. Here the CDR3 reads CASSLDHAEGSYNSPLHF. The CDR3 DNA follows: TGTGCCAGCAGCTTAGATCACGCAGAAGGCTCCTATAATTCACCCCTCCACTTT. The full variable domain, completed using reference TRBV11-3 and TRBJ1-6, is EAGVVQSPRYKIIEKKQPVAFWCNPISGHNTLYWYLQNLGQGPELLIRYENEEAVDDSQLPKDRFSAERLKGVDSTLKIQPAELGDSAVYLCASSLDHAEGSYNSPLHFGNGTRLTVT.

The chain joins TRBV27 to TRBJ2-5; perhaps TRBD2 as D (6 bases). CDR1 and CDR2 (germline): MNHEY, SMNVEV (reference sequence). This CDR3 spans 14 amino acids. The V gene lost 4 bases and the J gene lost 3 bases, with 12 bases spanning the gap. The CDR3 DNA reads TGTGCCAGCAGTTCAAGGGACTCAAAAGAGACCCAGTACTTC. It translates to CASSSRDSKETQYF.

The genes are TRBV7-9 and TRBJ1-2; TRBD1 matches at 12 bases. From germline, CDR1 is SEHNR and CDR2 FQNEAQ (reference sequence). This CDR3 contains 16 residues. J was trimmed by 7 bases and V by 4 bases; bases with no gene match: 10. CDR3 DNA: TGTGCCAGCAGCTCAATCCGGGACAGGGGGCTTAGTGGCTACACCTTC. Amino acids: CASSSIRDRGLSGYTF.

The chain has TRBV27 and TRBJ2-7; possibly TRBD2 for D (6 bases). V dropped 2 bases and J dropped 4 bases, with 15 bases sitting between them. Germline-derived CDR1 and CDR2 are MNHEY and SMNVEV (reference sequence). This CDR3 has 15 residues. The CDR3 coding sequence is TGTGCCAGCAGTTTACTCCGGGACGGGGGTTACGAGCAGTACTTC. It translates to CASSLLRDGGYEQYF.

V usage is TRBV11-3 and J usage is TRBJ2-5; 14 bases are a match to TRBD2. CDR1 and CDR2 (germline): SGHNT, YENEEA. The CDR3 is 17 residues long. The V and J ends lost 3 bases and 5 bases, in that order; junction bases with no gene match: 8. The CDR3 here is CASSLGGGLAGVETQYF. In nucleotides, the CDR3 is TGTGCCAGCAGCTTGGGTGGGGGACTAGCGGGAGTTGAGACCCAGTACTTC. The full variable domain, its missing parts supplied by reference TRBV11-3 and TRBJ2-5, is EAGVVQSPRYKIIEKKQPVAFWCNPISGHNTLYWYLQNLGQGPELLIRYENEEAVDDSQLPKDRFSAERLKGVDSTLKIQPAELGDSAVYLCASSLGGGLAGVETQYFGPGTRLLVL.

Here the CDR3 reads CASSLTGNSYEQYF. The CDR3 DNA reads as TGTGCCAGCAGCTTGACAGGGAATTCCTACGAGCAGTACTTC. This chain links TRBV5-5 with TRBJ2-7, with a possible D match to TRBD1 (6 bases). This CDR3 spans 14 amino acids. CDR1 and CDR2 (germline): SGHKS, YYEKEE (reference sequence). V was clipped by 1 base and J by 1 base, with 9 bases between them.

The chain links TRBV4-3 to TRBJ2-5; 14 bases are a match to TRBD2. The CDR3 is made up of 17 amino acids. Trimming at V came to 2 bases and at J to 5 bases, leaving 7 bases not matched to a gene. Germline CDR1 is LGHNA and CDR2 is YSLEER. The CDR3 sequence is CASSQTTSGRARETQYF. CDR3 in DNA: TGCGCCAGCAGCCAAACGACTAGCGGGAGGGCCCGCGAGACCCAGTACTTC.

This clone was seen only a few times. The chain has TRBV7-2 and TRBJ2-7; 9 nucleotides agree with TRBD2. The CDR3 is made up of 16 amino acids. CDR1 and CDR2 (germline): SGHTA, FQGNSA. Losses at the gene ends were 2 bases for V and 5 bases for J; bases not matched to a gene: 10. CDR3 protein: CASSLLGAGGPNEQYF. In DNA form, the CDR3 reads TGTGCCAGCAGCTTACTAGGCGCGGGAGGGCCTAACGAGCAGTACTTC.

The chain is built from TRBV4-3 and TRBJ2-7; 10 bases agree with TRBD1. The CDR3 is 16 residues long. CDR1 and CDR2 (germline): LGHNA, YSLEER. The J segment lost 6 bases and the V segment lost 5 bases, leaving 13 bases of the junction unmatched. The CDR3 here is CASSSRDRGGLGEQYF. The DNA for the CDR3 is TGCGCCAGCAGCTCCCGGGACAGGGGAGGGCTGGGCGAGCAGTACTTC.

The rearrangement joins TRBV7-6 to TRBJ2-7, with D hard to call. Trimming stripped 5 bases from V and 3 bases from J, with 17 bases between. The CDR3 consists of 15 residues. CDR1 is SGHVS, CDR2 FNYEAQ, per germline. The CDR3 is CASSPAAYGVYEQYF. The CDR3 DNA reads TGTGCCAGCAGCCCCGCAGCGTATGGGGTCTACGAGCAGTACTTC.

The rearrangement joins TRBV6-2 or TRBV6-3 to TRBJ2-1; 9 bases are shared with TRBD2. The V and J ends lost 6 bases and 4 bases, in that order; junction bases with no gene match: 13. CDR3 length: 17 residues. The germline CDR1 and CDR2 sequences are MNHEY and SVGEGT. The CDR3 bases are TGTGCCAGCAGCCCACCCGTTGCGGGAGGGCCTTACAATGAGCAGTTCTTC. Residues: CASSPPVAGGPYNEQFF.

This chain connects TRBV11-3 to TRBJ2-1, with 8 bases lining up with TRBD2. Germline CDR1 SGHNT, CDR2 YENEEA. CDR3 length: 13 residues. The V and J ends lost 8 bases and 6 bases, in that order; junction bases with no gene match: 6. The chain's CDR3 is CASVPGGGNEQFF. CDR3 DNA sequence: TGTGCCAGCGTACCGGGGGGGGGCAATGAGCAGTTCTTC.

V usage is TRBV2 and J usage is TRBJ1-5; D might be TRBD1 (5 bases). Germline assignment: CDR1 SNHLY and CDR2 FYNNEI. The CDR3 loop spans 14 amino acids. Trimming pared 6 bases from V and 4 bases from J, leaving 13 bases between. CDR3 region: CASSVPGPNQPQHF. The CDR3 DNA sequence: TGTGCCAGCAGCGTACCGGGACCTAATCAGCCCCAGCATTTT.

The chain couples TRBV29-1 to TRBJ1-2; D gene ambiguous. This CDR3 contains 13 residues. V gave up 6 bases and J gave up 0 bases, with 11 bases separating them. The germline gives CDR1 SQVTM, CDR2 ANQGSEA. This CDR3 reads CSVGGNSNYGYTF. The CDR3 coding sequence is TGCAGCGTAGGAGGGAACTCTAACTATGGCTACACCTTC.

The chain links TRBV11-3 to TRBJ2-5; D may be TRBD2 (6 bases). This CDR3 has 15 residues. CDR1 and CDR2 from the germline V gene are SGHNT and YENEEA. V lost 5 bases and J 5 bases, leaving 18 bases between the germline ends. This CDR3 is CASSERAGGTETQYF. The DNA of the CDR3 is TGTGCCAGCAGCGAAAGGGCTGGGGGGACGGAGACCCAGTACTTC.

V gene TRBV19 combines with J gene TRBJ2-1, with no clear D. The germline V gene encodes CDR1 LNHDA and CDR2 SQIVND (reference sequence). The CDR3 is 12 amino acids. Between the trimmed V and J ends, which lost 7 bases and 10 bases, there was a span of 14 bases. As DNA, the CDR3 is TGTGCCAGTATCACCGGTGGTGGCGAGCAGTTCTTC. Its translation is CASITGGGEQFF. Combining the CDR3 with reference TRBV19 and TRBJ2-1 gives the whole variable domain DGGITQSPKYLFRKEGQNVTLSCEQNLNHDAMYWYRQDPGQGLRLIYYSQIVNDFQKGDIAEGYSVSREKKESFPLTVTSAQKNPTAFYLCASITGGGEQFFGPGTRLTVL.

The rearrangement links TRBV19 to TRBJ1-2; possible D gene TRBD1, 5 bases. Germline-derived CDR1 and CDR2 are LNHDA and SQIVND (reference sequence). Trimming cost V 7 bases and J 6 bases, with 9 bases left between them. The CDR3 loop spans 11 amino acids. CDR3 amino acids: CASKIGDGYTF. CDR3 nucleotide sequence: TGTGCCAGTAAGATAGGGGATGGCTACACCTTC.

The rearrangement joins TRBV11-3 to TRBJ2-6; D may match TRBD1 or TRBD2 (5 bases each). Between the trimmed V and J ends, which lost 5 bases and 4 bases, there was a span of 12 bases. Germline V CDR1 and CDR2: SGHNT, YENEEA. CDR3 length equals 15 residues. The CDR3 nucleotides read TGTGCCAGCAGCAAAATAGGGGAGGGGGCCAACGTCCTGACTTTC. Protein sequence: CASSKIGEGANVLTF.

This rearrangement joins TRBV6-5 to TRBJ1-1, with 7 bases aligning to TRBD1. The CDR3 is 14 residues long. From germline, CDR1 is MNHEY and CDR2 SVGAGI. Trimming cost V 5 bases and J 7 bases; bases outside gene matches: 10. Written as DNA, the CDR3 is TGTGCCAGCAGTCCCGACAGGGTAAGGGGTGAAGCTTTCTTT. This sequence encodes CASSPDRVRGEAFF.

This clone appeared a few times. The V and J genes are TRBV12-3 or TRBV12-4 and TRBJ2-7, with a tentative D call TRBD1 (6 bases). V lost 7 bases and J lost 0, with 10 bases in between. The CDR3 runs to 13 residues. The CDR3 sequence is CASKGEFSYEQYF. CDR3 in DNA: TGTGCCAGCAAGGGGGAGTTCTCCTACGAGCAGTACTTC.